Each of the 28 T cell receptor beta chains below was sequenced from the same sample in a study of CD8+CD57+ T cells in acquired aplastic anemia (dated by TCRdb to the late 2010s). The sequencing machine was an Illumina HiSeq 2000. Profiling of TCR beta VDJ combinations and CDR3 sequences used genomic DNA as the template. The public reads were reanalyzed by TCRdb: fastp trimming at Q25, MiXCR alignment, in-frame beta chains only. Every CDR3 protein is listed once, alongside the most common genes and DNA of its rows. Counted in this sample were about 190,000 distinct CDR3 sequences; around 65% of them appeared once. The ten largest clones add up to 35% to 55% of the sample. Sequences were obtained from sorted CD4+, CD8+, or CD8+CD57+ T cells (not recorded which) from PBMCs. The origin of the receptors is a human donor with severe aplastic anemia or a healthy control (not recorded which).

The V call is TRBV2, the J call TRBJ2-5; 11 bases fit TRBD2. V was pared by 6 bases and J by 5 bases, with 17 bases of the junction left unmatched. Germline-derived CDR1 and CDR2 are SNHLY and FYNNEI. This CDR3 comprises 18 residues. This CDR3 is CASSLTGVAGGPGETQYF. CDR3 bases: TGTGCCAGCAGCTTGACTGGGGTAGCGGGAGGGCCGGGGGAGACCCAGTACTTC.

A few counts support this clonotype. The chain has TRBV15 and TRBJ1-6; 10 nucleotides match TRBD1. Trimming removed 5 bases from V and 7 bases from J; junction bases left unmatched: 5. The CDR3 loop spans 15 amino acids. Germline CDR1 LNHNV, CDR2 YYDKDF (reference sequence). The CDR3 DNA follows: TGTGCCACCAGCCCTAGGACAGGGGGGAATTCACCCCTCCACTTT. Translating gives CATSPRTGGNSPLHF.

The gene calls are TRBV12-3 or TRBV12-4 and TRBJ2-6; D is uncertain. Trimming removed 8 bases at V and 4 bases at J, with 9 bases between. This CDR3 is 13 amino acids long. As DNA, the CDR3 is TGTGCCAGCCCCCCACCCGGGGCCAACGTCCTGACTTTC. This translates into CASPPPGANVLTF.

The chain is built from TRBV12-3 or TRBV12-4 and TRBJ1-1; D is unclear. The length of the CDR3 is 14 residues. V was pared by 0 bases and J by 0 bases, with 5 bases between. The DNA of the CDR3 is TGTGCCAGCAGTTTAGCAGACATGAACACTGAAGCTTTCTTT. The encoded protein is CASSLADMNTEAFF.

This clonotype showed up many times. The rearrangement uses TRBV29-1 and TRBJ1-4; no clear D. V was trimmed by 4 bases and J by 4 bases, leaving 10 bases between them. The CDR3 totals 13 residues. From germline, CDR1 is SQVTM and CDR2 ANQGSEA. This chain's CDR3 is CSVVEQNNEKLFF. CDR3 bases: TGCAGCGTTGTTGAACAGAATAATGAAAAACTGTTTTTT.

The chain links TRBV20-1 to TRBJ2-5; D unclear. This CDR3 comprises 12 residues. Germline loops: CDR1 DFQATT, CDR2 SNEGSKA (reference sequence). V gave up 1 base and J gave up 1 base, with 4 bases separating them. The CDR3 nucleotides are TGCAGTGCTAGAGGTAGCCAAGAGACCCAGTACTTC. Encoded protein: CSARGSQETQYF.

Details on this clonotype: A read error may produce the germline difference seen at one junction end. The chain combines TRBV10-3 with TRBJ2-2; 7 bases fit TRBD1. The CDR3 spans 14 residues. Germline values: CDR1 ENHRY, CDR2 SYGVKD. The CDR3: CDISTGQSNGELFF. CDR3 sequence (DNA): TGTGACATCAGTACGGGACAGTCGAACGGGGAGCTGTTTTTT.

This clonotype appeared a single time. The chain employs TRBV19 and TRBJ1-1; perhaps TRBD1 as D (5 bases). The CDR3 is made up of 15 amino acids. Between the trimmed V and J ends, which lost 9 bases and 1 base, there was a span of 18 bases. The germline gives CDR1 LNHDA, CDR2 SQIVND (reference sequence). CDR3: CASSTSGGGNTEAFF. CDR3 DNA sequence: TGTGCCAGCTCTACCAGCGGCGGGGGGAACACTGAAGCTTTCTTT.

The chain employs TRBV4-1 and TRBJ2-5; D is possibly TRBD1 (5 bases). This CDR3 has 13 amino acids. Per germline, CDR1 MGHRA and CDR2 YSYEKL. V dropped 1 base and J dropped 5 bases, with 8 bases sitting between them. The chain's CDR3 is CASSQGQRETQYF. The CDR3 coding sequence is TGCGCCAGCAGCCAAGGACAGAGGGAGACCCAGTACTTC.

The V and J genes are TRBV9 and TRBJ1-3; D uncertain. The CDR3 sequence is 13 residues long. With 0 bases removed from V and 6 bases from J, the gap between germline ends came to 7 bases. Germline loops: CDR1 SGDLS, CDR2 YYNGEE. CDR3 region: CASSVDQINTIYF. The DNA for the CDR3 is TGTGCCAGCAGCGTAGACCAGATAAACACCATATATTTT.

The chain employs TRBV7-3 and TRBJ2-6; no clear D. The CDR3 spans 15 residues. From germline, CDR1 is SGHTA and CDR2 FQGTGA. The germline V and J ends were trimmed by 4 bases and 1 base, with 8 bases remaining between them. The CDR3 loop is CASSSTLSGANVLTF. In DNA form, the CDR3 reads TGTGCCAGCAGCTCCACGCTTTCTGGGGCCAACGTCCTGACTTTC.

The chain couples TRBV11-3 to TRBJ2-3; a weak D match, TRBD1 (6 bases). Germline lookup yields CDR1 SGHNT and CDR2 YENEEA. The CDR3 covers 17 residues. Trimming cost V 0 bases and J 3 bases, with 16 bases left between them. The CDR3 is CASSLDYTGSLTDTQYF. The CDR3 region has the DNA TGTGCCAGCAGCTTAGATTACACAGGGAGCTTAACAGATACGCAGTATTTT.

The CDR3 loop is CASSQGGQGAPDTEAFF. The DNA for the CDR3 is TGTGCCAGCAGCCAAGGGGGACAGGGGGCGCCCGACACTGAAGCTTTCTTT. This chain joins TRBV3-1 and TRBJ1-1; 12 bases match TRBD1. V trimming: 1 base; J trimming: 3 bases; junction bases outside the gene matches: 6. The germline V gene encodes CDR1 LGHDT and CDR2 YNNKEL (reference sequence). The CDR3 loop spans 17 amino acids.

This clonotype was seen repeatedly, ten times or more. The genes are TRBV7-9 and TRBJ2-2, with TRBD1 matching over 7 bases. After removal of 4 bases from V and 1 base from J, the junction contained 0 bases not matched to a gene. CDR1 is SEHNR and CDR2 is FQNEAQ in the germline V gene (reference sequence). This CDR3 spans 14 amino acids. The CDR3 nucleotides read TGTGCCAGCAGCTCAGGGGGGAACACCGGGGAGCTGTTTTTT. Its translation: CASSSGGNTGELFF.

The chain employs TRBV19 and TRBJ2-7; D is ambiguous. Germline CDR1 is LNHDA and CDR2 is SQIVND (reference sequence). This CDR3 is 11 amino acids long. Trimming removed 10 bases from V and 3 bases from J, with 10 bases in between. CDR3 in DNA: TGTGCCAACAGAAGGATCTACGAGCAGTACTTC. This translates into CANRRIYEQYF.

The J gene is TRBJ2-2, the V gene TRBV5-6; TRBD2 might be the D (7 bases). The germline gives CDR1 SGHDT, CDR2 YYEEEE. The V end was cut by 0 bases, the J end by 4 bases, with 13 bases between. The CDR3 extends over 16 amino acids. CDR3 in DNA: TGTGCCAGCAGCTTGGAGGGGGGGGCGATCACCGGGGAGCTGTTTTTT. Amino acids: CASSLEGGAITGELFF.

As regards this clonotype: The junction and the germline gene differ at one end; a read error may be behind it. The chain uses TRBV7-9 and TRBJ2-1, with TRBD1 matching over 7 bases. The CDR3 runs 11 residues. CDR1 and CDR2 (germline): SEHNR, FQNEAQ (reference sequence). The CDR3 DNA reads TGTGCCAGCAGCTTAGGTCCGGGACAGATATTC. As protein: CASSLGPGQIF.

The CDR3 DNA is TGCGCCAGCAGCGTCGGGGGGCCGGAGACCCAGTACTTC. It encodes CASSVGGPETQYF. The rearrangement links TRBV5-1 to TRBJ2-5; TRBD2 is a possible D gene (7 bases). Germline-derived CDR1 and CDR2 are SGHRS and YFSETQ. Trimming pared 4 bases from V and 5 bases from J, leaving 12 bases between. CDR3 length: 13 amino acids. The full variable domain, rest sourced from reference TRBV5-1 and TRBJ2-5, is KAGVTQTPRYLIKTRGQQVTLSCSPISGHRSVSWYQQTPGQGLQFLFEYFSETQRNKGNFPGRFSGRQFSNSRSEMNVSTLELGDSALYLCASSVGGPETQYFGPGTRLLVL.

The rearrangement links TRBV5-6 to TRBJ1-2; 7 bases align to TRBD1. CDR1 and CDR2 (germline): SGHDT, YYEEEE. The trim removed 6 bases at V and 2 bases at J, leaving 7 bases unmatched. This CDR3 contains 14 residues. The CDR3 loop is CASNPLTGNYGYTF. CDR3 nucleotides: TGTGCCAGCAACCCCTTGACAGGGAACTATGGCTACACCTTC.

The rearrangement uses TRBV2 and TRBJ1-2; no clear D. V was trimmed by 2 bases and J by 5 bases, leaving 6 bases between them. This CDR3 region has 12 residues. The germline V gene has CDR1 SNHLY and CDR2 FYNNEI. This CDR3 reads CASSEQSYGYTF. The CDR3 DNA is TGTGCCAGCAGTGAACAGTCTTATGGCTACACCTTC.

This clonotype showed up many times. This sequence joins TRBV10-3 and TRBJ2-5, with 8 bases matching TRBD2. V gave up 4 bases and J gave up 2 bases; unmatched junction bases: 15. Germline values: CDR1 ENHRY, CDR2 SYGVKD. This CDR3 has 18 amino acids. CDR3 loop: CAISGGAGGPLNQETQYF. The CDR3 DNA reads as TGTGCCATCAGTGGAGGGGCGGGGGGCCCTCTTAATCAAGAGACCCAGTACTTC.

The chain links TRBV7-9 to TRBJ2-2; TRBD2 is a possible D gene (6 bases). The CDR3 spans 14 residues. Trimming cost V 3 bases and J 5 bases, with 10 bases left between them. Germline CDR1 and CDR2: SEHNR and FQNEAQ (reference sequence). This chain's CDR3 is CASSFGGGTGELFF. The CDR3 DNA follows: TGTGCCAGCAGCTTCGGTGGAGGGACCGGGGAGCTGTTTTTT.

V is TRBV2 and J is TRBJ1-5; D is unclear. Germline lookup yields CDR1 SNHLY and CDR2 FYNNEI. With 1 base removed from V and 9 bases from J, the gap between germline ends came to 16 bases. The CDR3 contains 15 residues. CDR3 protein: CASSEDLTVVGPQHF. DNA of the CDR3: TGTGCCAGCAGTGAAGATCTTACGGTCGTAGGGCCCCAGCATTTT.

The chain recombines TRBV4-1 with TRBJ2-7; 8 nucleotides align to TRBD1. CDR3 length equals 14 residues. The germline V gene encodes CDR1 MGHRA and CDR2 YSYEKL. Trimming removed 2 bases from V and 9 bases from J; junction bases left unmatched: 9. The DNA for the CDR3 is TGCGCCAGCAGCCAACCCCAGACAGGGGTAAGGCAGTACTTC. Protein: CASSQPQTGVRQYF.

This clonotype was recorded many times. The J gene is TRBJ2-3, the V gene TRBV5-8, with unresolved D. Germline-derived CDR1 and CDR2 are SGHTS and YDEGEE. The CDR3 has 16 amino acids. V lost 3 bases, J lost 0 bases, and 14 bases lay in between. The CDR3 loop reads CASSSSTTVSTDTQYF. In DNA, the CDR3 is TGTGCCAGCAGCTCCAGCACGACCGTAAGCACAGATACGCAGTATTTT. Variable domain in full (rest from reference TRBV5-8 and TRBJ2-3): EAGVTQSPTHLIKTRGQQATLRCSPISGHTSVYWYQQALGLGLQFLLWYDEGEERNRGNFPPRFSGRQFPNYSSELNVNALELEDSALYLCASSSSTTVSTDTQYFGPGTRLTVL.

A few counts support this clonotype. The V call is TRBV4-3, the J call TRBJ2-7; D not certain. CDR3 length equals 12 residues. Germline V gene lookup returns CDR1 LGHNA and CDR2 YSLEER. The germline V and J ends were trimmed by 5 bases and 2 bases, with 7 bases remaining between them. The chain's CDR3 is CASSDGAYEQYF. The CDR3 DNA reads TGCGCCAGCAGCGATGGGGCCTACGAGCAGTACTTC.

The J gene is TRBJ2-5, the V gene TRBV19, with D unresolved. The V end lost 7 bases, the J end lost 5 bases, and 8 bases lay between the germline ends. Per the germline V gene, CDR1 is LNHDA and CDR2 is SQIVND (reference sequence). CDR3 size: 11 residues. DNA for the CDR3: TGTGCCAGTACATTCGCGGAGACCCAGTACTTC. Translation gives CASTFAETQYF.

This clonotype was seen a handful of times. The J gene is TRBJ2-3, the V gene TRBV24-1; tentatively, D is TRBD2 (6 bases). The CDR3 loop spans 14 amino acids. Germline values: CDR1 KGHDR, CDR2 SFDVKD. V lost 5 bases and J lost 1, with 9 bases in between. The CDR3 region has the DNA TGTGCCACCAGTGTAACGGGAGGCACAGATACGCAGTATTTT. Protein product: CATSVTGGTDTQYF.